The sequence of this T cell receptor (beta chain) was determined in a study of OX40 agonist ivuxolimab in advanced cancers. For the study at large: Among those treated, three patients had partial responses, one with hepatocellular carcinoma and two with cutaneous melanoma.

CDR1 and CDR2 (germline): SGHVS, FNYEAQ. V lost 2 bases to trimming and J lost 5 bases, with 3 bases between them. This CDR3 spans 11 amino acids. At cycle 4 day 1, cycle 7 day 1, and baseline, blood was sampled. Data came from immunoSEQ multiplex PCR; TCRdb stores just in-frame clones and leaves some out. The data contain 40,000 or so clones, approximately 86% of them seen just once; the ten biggest clones take up roughly 8%. This clonotype was obtained from an adult with an advanced solid tumor such as melanoma, head and neck, liver or kidney cancer. The V call is TRBV7-6, the J call TRBJ2-5; D not certain. Sequences were derived from CD4+ or CD8+ T cells sorted from blood, sampled in a trial of the OX40 agonist ivuxolimab. Here the CDR3 reads CASSLSETQYF. CDR3 nucleotide sequence: TGTGCCAGCAGCTTATCGGAGACCCAGTACTTC.